Listed here are 31 T cell receptor beta chains from one sample, sequenced in a study of CXCR3-negative and CXCR3-positive naive CD8 T cells. It was by 5' RACE with UMI labels that the TRB cDNA libraries were prepared. For each CDR3 protein, TCRdb gives one entry from its re-call of the 5' RACE reads, without DNA. The sample totals approximately 56,000 distinct CDR3 sequences; its top ten clones hold 20% to 25%. Sequences were obtained from memory CD8+ T cells from blood. These receptors were collected from a human donor in good health. Some clones in this sample may be carry-over from other donors' samples.

The chain joins TRBV7-6 to TRBJ2-1; TCRdb designates TRBD2, a call that cannot be tested without DNA. This CDR3 has 16 amino acids. The V gene's germline CDR1 is SGHVS and CDR2 FNYEAQ. CDR3 region: CASSGGGYASYNEQFF.

The chain carries TRBV4-3 and TRBJ2-7; the D gene TCRdb calls, TRBD1, cannot be checked with no DNA. The CDR3 loop spans 16 amino acids. CDR1 and CDR2 (germline): LGHNA, YSLEER. This chain's CDR3 is CASSQGWGGPAYEQYF.

The chain is built from TRBV12-3 or TRBV12-4 and TRBJ2-3; TCRdb calls TRBD2, which cannot be checked without DNA. The CDR3 is 18 amino acids. This CDR3 is CASSLSTGLAVSTDTQYF.

The chain combines TRBV28 with TRBJ2-7; TCRdb calls TRBD1, which cannot be checked without DNA. Germline V CDR1 and CDR2: MDHEN, SYDVKM. The CDR3 has 14 residues. This chain's CDR3 is CASCYRDTGYEQYF.

This chain links TRBV7-9 with TRBJ2-7. This CDR3 contains 12 residues. In germline, CDR1 is SEHNR, CDR2 FQNEAQ (reference sequence). CDR3 sequence reads: CASSLKIYEQYF.

This chain joins TRBV7-6 and TRBJ2-5; TCRdb gives TRBD2 as the D gene, but with no DNA this cannot be confirmed. The CDR3 totals 14 residues. The V gene's germline CDR1 is SGHVS and CDR2 FNYEAQ. This CDR3 is CASSFLSGQETQYF.

This chain joins TRBV6-5 and TRBJ2-7; the TCRdb call, TRBD1, lacks DNA for checking. The CDR3 is 14 residues long. Germline lookup yields CDR1 MNHEY and CDR2 SVGAGI. CDR3: CASSKQGNNYEQYF.

The chain uses TRBV4-1 and TRBJ1-6. CDR3 length equals 14 residues. Germline lookup yields CDR1 MGHRA and CDR2 YSYEKL. This chain's CDR3 is CASSQEAGNSPLHF.

The chain uses TRBV15 and TRBJ2-1. The CDR3 is 15 amino acids. The germline gives CDR1 LNHNV, CDR2 YYDKDF (reference sequence). CDR3 sequence reads: CATSRETGNYNEQFF.

The chain's CDR3 is CATSIEALKETQYF. V gene TRBV15 combines with J gene TRBJ2-5; the TCRdb call, TRBD2, lacks DNA for checking. There are 14 residues in the CDR3. Per the germline V gene, CDR1 is LNHNV and CDR2 is YYDKDF (reference sequence).

V gene TRBV6-1 combines with J gene TRBJ2-1; the D gene TCRdb calls, TRBD1, cannot be checked with no DNA. CDR1 MNHNS and CDR2 SASEGT come from the germline V gene. The CDR3 sequence is 14 residues long. The chain's CDR3 is CASQQGPDYNEQFF.

V is TRBV28 and J is TRBJ2-7; TCRdb's D call, TRBD1, is unchecked because there is no DNA. Germline loops: CDR1 MDHEN, CDR2 SYDVKM. The CDR3 covers 14 residues. The CDR3 loop reads CASSLDRGIYEQYF.

The chain combines TRBV23-1 with TRBJ2-5; the D call from TCRdb, TRBD1, cannot be confirmed without DNA. Being an ORF, TRBV23-1 has a function that is uncertain. This CDR3 has 18 amino acids. The CDR3 spells CASSHGEGTDKDKETQYF.

J is TRBJ2-7 and V is TRBV11-3; the D call from TCRdb, TRBD1, cannot be confirmed without DNA. The CDR3 covers 12 residues. Germline CDR1 reads SGHNT; CDR2 reads YENEEA. The CDR3: CASSFGTNEQYF. Using reference TRBV11-3 and TRBJ2-7 for the parts outside the CDR3, the full variable domain is EAGVVQSPRYKIIEKKQPVAFWCNPISGHNTLYWYLQNLGQGPELLIRYENEEAVDDSQLPKDRFSAERLKGVDSTLKIQPAELGDSAVYLCASSFGTNEQYFGPGTRLTVT.

CDR3: CASSDSVGAGATWVTDTQYF. This chain connects TRBV6-4 to TRBJ2-3; TCRdb reports TRBD1, a call that lacks DNA to check it against. Germline lookup yields CDR1 MRHNA and CDR2 SNTAGT. This CDR3 is built from 20 residues.

The rearrangement links TRBV19 to TRBJ1-5; absent DNA, TCRdb's TRBD1 call cannot be checked. Germline loops: CDR1 LNHDA, CDR2 SQIVND (reference sequence). The CDR3 is 15 amino acids. The CDR3 sequence is CASRNGAGGLQPQHF.

The rearrangement joins TRBV20-1 to TRBJ2-7; TCRdb proposes TRBD2, but this gene call is untestable without DNA. Germline CDR1 DFQATT, CDR2 SNEGSKA (reference sequence). The CDR3 sequence is 14 residues long. The CDR3 region is CSAPPDGADYEQYF.

The gene calls are TRBV28 and TRBJ2-7; there is no DNA to check the TCRdb D call of TRBD1. The CDR3 is made up of 14 amino acids. Germline V CDR1 and CDR2: MDHEN, SYDVKM. The CDR3 sequence is CASSAPGSSYEQYF.

This sequence joins TRBV20-1 and TRBJ2-7. There are 14 residues in the CDR3. Germline V gives CDR1 DFQATT, CDR2 SNEGSKA (reference sequence). This CDR3 reads CSARDRMGQSEQYF.

The chain recombines TRBV29-1 with TRBJ1-4. Germline CDR1 reads SQVTM; CDR2 reads ANQGSEA. This CDR3 spans 13 amino acids. The CDR3 spells CSVKAAVGEKLFF.

V and J are TRBV5-4 and TRBJ2-2; TCRdb returns TRBD2, unconfirmable since there is no DNA. This CDR3 contains 16 residues. CDR1 is SGHNT and CDR2 is YYREEE in the germline V gene (reference sequence). The CDR3 here is CASSPALRAETGELFF.

The chain combines TRBV14 with TRBJ2-7; TCRdb's D call of TRBD1 is untestable without DNA. CDR1 SGHDN and CDR2 FVKESK come from the germline V gene. There are 19 residues in the CDR3. CDR3 residues: CASSQEAGTGYDYSYEQYF.

The chain has TRBV12-3 or TRBV12-4 and TRBJ2-7; TCRdb's D call of TRBD2 is untestable without DNA. The CDR3 runs 15 residues. Here the CDR3 reads CASSASRSGGLEQYF.

The chain joins TRBV7-8 to TRBJ2-1; TCRdb picks TRBD2, but there is no DNA to check that call. Germline V gives CDR1 SGHVS, CDR2 FQNEAQ. The CDR3 covers 16 residues. CDR3 sequence reads: CASSLMTSENYNEQFF.

The J gene is TRBJ2-7, the V gene TRBV7-3; TCRdb's D call, TRBD2, is unchecked because there is no DNA. The CDR3 is 20 residues long. Germline V gene sequence: CDR1 SGHTA, CDR2 FQGTGA. The CDR3 reads CASSQTSGLAGIRKNYEQYF.

The chain is built from TRBV5-1 and TRBJ2-7; TCRdb lists TRBD2, though no DNA is available to test this call. The length of the CDR3 is 13 residues. Germline-derived CDR1 and CDR2 are SGHRS and YFSETQ. The CDR3: CASAGTTTYEQYF.

The chain recombines TRBV12-3 or TRBV12-4 with TRBJ1-2. The CDR3 extends over 12 amino acids. The CDR3 is CASWTANYGYTF.

The rearrangement joins TRBV28 to TRBJ2-1; TCRdb names TRBD2, which stays unverified in the absence of DNA. CDR1 is MDHEN and CDR2 is SYDVKM in the germline V gene. The CDR3 runs 16 residues. The chain's CDR3 is CASSSDGMRAGDEQFF.

The rearrangement links TRBV7-9 to TRBJ2-1. CDR3 length: 12 amino acids. The V gene's germline CDR1 is SEHNR and CDR2 FQNEAQ (reference sequence). CDR3 residues: CASSRWSNEQFF.

This rearrangement joins TRBV2 to TRBJ2-1; TCRdb reports TRBD1, a call that lacks DNA to check it against. Looked up from germline, CDR1 is SNHLY and CDR2 is FYNNEI. The CDR3 length is 15 residues. The CDR3 loop is CASSDPADGTNEQFF.

This chain joins TRBV9 and TRBJ1-2; TCRdb picks TRBD1, but there is no DNA to check that call. CDR1 is SGDLS, CDR2 YYNGEE, per germline. This CDR3 region has 12 residues. CDR3 sequence: CASRPLLWGYTF. Drawing the rest from reference TRBV9 and TRBJ1-2, the complete variable domain is DSGVTQTPKHLITATGQRVTLRCSPRSGDLSVYWYQQSLDQGLQFLIQYYNGEERAKGNILERFSAQQFPDLHSELNLSSLELGDSALYFCASRPLLWGYTFGSGTRLTVV.